This T cell receptor (beta chain) was obtained from a study of blood T cells in healthy people across ages. Whole-study results and caveats: As age increased, TCR beta diversity per million T cells fell in a roughly linear fashion.

V was pared by 4 bases and J by 8 bases, with 10 bases of the junction left unmatched. Per germline, CDR1 SQVTM and CDR2 ANQGSEA. This CDR3 is 13 amino acids long. PCR was performed a second time for roughly 6 to 12 cycles using a sample-barcoded 5' primer and a J-beta primer mix. Every single cDNA molecule received a tag from a template-switch adaptor with 12 random nucleotides. TCRdb processed the 5' RACE reads anew with MiXCR; each CDR3 protein has one entry. The sample consists of a few hundred thousand distinct CDR3 sequences, about 27% of them appearing once. This clonotype was seen more than once but under ten times. Antigen: not known. The sample was also reused in another study, on T cells of mothers and their children. That source reports: The authors found no persistent microchimeric T cell clones.

The clonotype comes from a boy under 10 years old in good health. The genes are TRBV29-1 and TRBJ1-2; 7 positions agree with TRBD1. Sequenced: blood. CDR3 nucleotide sequence: TGCAGCGTTGTCCTCACAGGGGTTGCGGGCTACACCTTC. This translates into CSVVLTGVAGYTF. Based on the CDR3 plus reference TRBV29-1 and TRBJ1-2, the full variable domain is SAVISQKPSRDICQRGTSLTIQCQVDSQVTMMFWYRQQPGQSLTLIATANQGSEATYESGFVIDKFPISRPNLTFSTLTVSNMSPEDSSIYLCSVVLTGVAGYTFGSGTRLTVV.